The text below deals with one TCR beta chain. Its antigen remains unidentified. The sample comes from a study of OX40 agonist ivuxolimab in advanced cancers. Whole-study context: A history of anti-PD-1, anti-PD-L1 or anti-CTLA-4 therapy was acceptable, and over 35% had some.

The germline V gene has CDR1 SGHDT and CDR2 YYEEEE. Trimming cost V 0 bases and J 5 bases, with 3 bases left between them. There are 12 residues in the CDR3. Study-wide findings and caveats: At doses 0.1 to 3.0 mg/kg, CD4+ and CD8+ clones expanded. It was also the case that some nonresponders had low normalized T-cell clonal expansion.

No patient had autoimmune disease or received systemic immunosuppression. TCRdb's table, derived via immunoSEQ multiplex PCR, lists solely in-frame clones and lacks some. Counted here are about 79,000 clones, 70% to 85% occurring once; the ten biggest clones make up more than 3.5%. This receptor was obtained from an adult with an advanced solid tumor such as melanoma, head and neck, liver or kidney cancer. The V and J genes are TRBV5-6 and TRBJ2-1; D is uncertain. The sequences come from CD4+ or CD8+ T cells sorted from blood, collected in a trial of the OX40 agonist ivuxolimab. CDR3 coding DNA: TGTGCCAGCAGCTTGGATGACAATGAGCAGTTCTTC. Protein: CASSLDDNEQFF.